Listed here are 26 T cell receptor beta chains from one sample, sequenced in a study of blood T cell repertoires in COVID-19. Method: immunoSEQ multiplex PCR; TCRdb's copy keeps in-frame clones and lacks some. The sample records roughly 250,000 clones, 75% to 95% being singletons. The specimen sequenced was peripheral blood. The receptors were gathered from a young adult with COVID-19, enrolled during active disease.

The V gene is TRBV14, the J gene TRBJ2-7; D possibly corresponds to TRBD2 (6 bases). This CDR3 is built from 13 residues. CDR1 SGHDN and CDR2 FVKESK come from the germline V gene. V was cut by 0 bases and J by 7 bases, with 10 bases left in between. The CDR3 sequence: CASSQETAGEQYF. CDR3 DNA: TGTGCCAGCAGCCAAGAAACGGCGGGGGAGCAGTACTTC.

The rearrangement uses TRBV7-2 and TRBJ1-2; D is ambiguous. The V end was cut by 5 bases, the J end by 3 bases, with 4 bases between. The V gene's germline CDR1 is SGHTA and CDR2 FQGNSA. The CDR3 totals 11 residues. The CDR3 DNA is TGTGCCAGCAGCCGTGACTATGGCTACACCTTC. Translation gives CASSRDYGYTF.

This clone has a single count. V and J are TRBV6-2 or TRBV6-3 and TRBJ2-1; perhaps TRBD2 as D (7 bases). This CDR3 is built from 15 residues. Trimming stripped 4 bases from V and 3 bases from J, with 13 bases between. Germline CDR1 and CDR2: MNHEY and SVGEGT. The CDR3 protein is CASSSGEGDYNEQFF. In nucleotides, the CDR3 is TGTGCCAGCAGTTCAGGGGAGGGAGACTACAATGAGCAGTTCTTC.

This chain joins TRBV10-2 and TRBJ1-2; D remains unclear. Per the germline V gene, CDR1 is WSHSY and CDR2 is SAAADI. CDR3 length: 14 amino acids. Trimming shortened V by 2 bases and J by 0 bases, and 7 bases separated the two germline ends. DNA of the CDR3: TGCGCCAGCAGTGAGCCGGGAGCTAACTATGGCTACACCTTC. Translation: CASSEPGANYGYTF.

The chain joins TRBV6-1 to TRBJ1-6, with 10 bases aligning to TRBD1. The V gene end was trimmed by 3 bases and the J gene end by 10 bases; junction bases not matched to a gene: 6. The CDR3 is 15 amino acids. In germline, CDR1 is MNHNS, CDR2 SASEGT. CDR3 nucleotides: TGTGCCAGCAGTGATAGACAGGGGGCTAGCTCACCCCTCCACTTT. Encoded protein: CASSDRQGASSPLHF.

As to this clone: An end of the junction does not agree with germline; a read error may underlie this. V gene TRBV27 combines with J gene TRBJ1-5; TRBD1 matches at 12 bases. The germline CDR1 and CDR2 sequences are MNHEY and SMNVEV (reference sequence). This CDR3 has 15 residues. The CDR3 region has the DNA TGTGTCAGCAGTCCCGGGACAGGGGGCCCCCAGCCCCAGCATTTT. Translation gives CVSSPGTGGPQPQHF.

The J gene is TRBJ2-5, the V gene TRBV6-5; D unclear. CDR1 is MNHEY, CDR2 SVGAGI, per germline. Trimming removed 5 bases at V and 5 bases at J, with 12 bases between. The CDR3 consists of 13 residues. The CDR3 loop is CASSPPGWETQYF. DNA for the CDR3: TGTGCCAGCAGTCCACCGGGTTGGGAGACCCAGTACTTC.

V gene TRBV10-2 combines with J gene TRBJ1-1; 7 bases align to TRBD1. The V gene end was trimmed by 3 bases and the J gene end by 0 bases; junction bases not matched to a gene: 10. The length of the CDR3 is 17 residues. Per the germline V gene, CDR1 is WSHSY and CDR2 is SAAADI. The CDR3 loop reads CASSDPGQGVVNTEAFF. CDR3 DNA sequence: TGCGCCAGCAGTGACCCCGGGCAGGGGGTAGTGAACACTGAAGCTTTCTTT.

The chain carries TRBV12-3 or TRBV12-4 and TRBJ1-1, with D possibly TRBD1 on 6 matching bases. This CDR3 comprises 12 residues. V was pared by 3 bases and J by 5 bases, with 7 bases between. The CDR3 coding sequence is TGTGCCAGCAGTTTCAGGGGTACTGAAGCTTTCTTT. This translates into CASSFRGTEAFF.

This clone came up once. J is TRBJ2-1 and V is TRBV5-1, with 9 bases identical to TRBD1. The CDR3 length is 13 residues. Losses at the gene ends were 0 bases for V and 10 bases for J; bases not matched to a gene: 2. Germline V gene data show CDR1 as SGHRS and CDR2 as YFSETQ. CDR3: CASSLGTGAEQFF. The CDR3 DNA reads TGCGCCAGCAGCTTGGGGACAGGGGCCGAGCAGTTCTTC. The entire variable domain, with the rest obtained from reference TRBV5-1 and TRBJ2-1, is as follows: KAGVTQTPRYLIKTRGQQVTLSCSPISGHRSVSWYQQTPGQGLQFLFEYFSETQRNKGNFPGRFSGRQFSNSRSEMNVSTLELGDSALYLCASSLGTGAEQFFGPGTRLTVL.

The chain couples TRBV6-1 to TRBJ2-7; D unclear. The V gene lost 2 bases and the J gene lost 2 bases, with 10 bases spanning the gap. The CDR3 covers 14 residues. Germline CDR1 and CDR2: MNHNS and SASEGT. CDR3 sequence reads: CASSESTATYEQYF. The CDR3 nucleotides read TGTGCCAGCAGTGAATCAACAGCTACCTACGAGCAGTACTTC.

This clone was recorded once. The J gene is TRBJ2-2, the V gene TRBV6-5, with D perhaps TRBD1 (5 bases). The CDR3 totals 15 residues. Per the germline V gene, CDR1 is MNHEY and CDR2 is SVGAGI. Trimming left V 2 bases short and J 1 base short, with 8 bases between. CDR3 sequence: CASSYQGLNTGELFF. The DNA for the CDR3 is TGTGCCAGCAGTTACCAGGGCCTGAACACCGGGGAGCTGTTTTTT.

This clone was seen a handful of times. The chain couples TRBV9 to TRBJ1-1; D call uncertain. CDR1 and CDR2 (germline): SGDLS, YYNGEE. This CDR3 region has 13 residues. The ends were cut back, 3 bases at V and 2 bases at J, with 8 bases in the middle. CDR3 residues: CASSAGSNTEAFF. The CDR3 nucleotides read TGTGCCAGCAGCGCTGGGAGTAACACTGAAGCTTTCTTT.

The chain uses TRBV5-6 and TRBJ1-2, with D hard to call. The CDR3 runs 16 residues. Between the trimmed V and J ends, which lost 4 bases and 3 bases, there was a span of 19 bases. The germline gives CDR1 SGHDT, CDR2 YYEEEE. The CDR3 loop is CASSLLTSFMDYGYTF. In nucleotides, the CDR3 is TGTGCCAGCAGCCTTCTGACAAGTTTTATGGACTATGGCTACACCTTC.

This clone was observed a handful of times. The J gene is TRBJ1-5, the V gene TRBV7-6; D unresolved. CDR1 and CDR2 from the germline V gene are SGHVS and FNYEAQ. This CDR3 is 16 amino acids long. V dropped 5 bases and J dropped 0 bases, with 14 bases sitting between them. CDR3 in amino acids: CASSHQRLNSNQPQHF. The CDR3 DNA sequence: TGTGCCAGCAGCCATCAGAGACTCAATAGCAATCAGCCCCAGCATTTT.

The chain couples TRBV30 to TRBJ2-3; D not resolved. CDR3 length: 15 amino acids. Germline assignment: CDR1 GTSNPN and CDR2 SVGIG (reference sequence). Between the trimmed V and J ends, which lost 1 base and 0 bases, there was a span of 11 bases. This CDR3 is CAWSGVGTSTDTQYF. For the CDR3, the DNA is TGTGCCTGGAGTGGTGTCGGTACTAGCACAGATACGCAGTATTTT.

The chain joins TRBV10-1 to TRBJ2-7; tentatively, D is TRBD2 (5 bases). V lost 3 bases to trimming and J lost 2 bases, with 14 bases between them. The germline V gene encodes CDR1 WNHNN and CDR2 SYGVQD (reference sequence). The CDR3 is made up of 15 amino acids. This chain's CDR3 is CASSDGERSTYEQYF. CDR3 sequence (DNA): TGCGCCAGCAGTGATGGGGAGCGGAGCACCTACGAGCAGTACTTC.

The genes are TRBV10-2 and TRBJ2-3; perhaps TRBD1 as D (5 bases). Germline CDR1 WSHSY, CDR2 SAAADI. Trimming took 4 bases from V and 2 from J, leaving 10 bases between them. The CDR3 is made up of 14 amino acids. DNA of the CDR3: TGCGCCAGCAGTGCACGACAGTCCACAGATACGCAGTATTTT. This gives the protein CASSARQSTDTQYF.

The gene calls are TRBV2 and TRBJ1-2; a possible D gene is TRBD1 (5 bases). The CDR3 runs to 14 residues. CDR1 is SNHLY, CDR2 FYNNEI, per germline. V was clipped by 5 bases and J by 5 bases, with 15 bases between them. The DNA of the CDR3 is TGTGCCAGCAGTCCAGGGTACGGTAGTTATGGCTACACCTTC. Protein: CASSPGYGSYGYTF.

The V gene is TRBV29-1, the J gene TRBJ1-1; 7 bases fit TRBD1. The CDR3 totals 13 residues. Germline V gene data show CDR1 as SQVTM and CDR2 as ANQGSEA. V was clipped by 5 bases and J by 0 bases; unmatched bases: 3. The CDR3 sequence: CSVPGGLNTEAFF. The DNA of the CDR3 is TGCAGCGTTCCAGGGGGATTGAACACTGAAGCTTTCTTT. The whole variable domain, filled in from reference TRBV29-1 and TRBJ1-1, reads SAVISQKPSRDICQRGTSLTIQCQVDSQVTMMFWYRQQPGQSLTLIATANQGSEATYESGFVIDKFPISRPNLTFSTLTVSNMSPEDSSIYLCSVPGGLNTEAFFGQGTRLTVV.

The chain has TRBV6-4 and TRBJ2-2; tentatively, D is TRBD2 (5 bases). Trimming removed 8 bases from V and 7 bases from J, with 17 bases in between. Germline V gene sequence: CDR1 MRHNA, CDR2 SNTAGT. This CDR3 contains 14 residues. The CDR3: CASRTGVGFGELFF. CDR3 coding DNA: TGTGCCAGCCGTACCGGGGTCGGTTTCGGGGAGCTGTTTTTT.

The V gene is TRBV5-1, the J gene TRBJ2-5, with TRBD2 matching 10 bases. Germline-derived CDR1 and CDR2 are SGHRS and YFSETQ. The CDR3 runs to 17 residues. V was clipped by 0 bases and J by 5 bases; unmatched bases: 10. CDR3 residues: CASSLGSSGRIIETQYF. CDR3 in DNA: TGCGCCAGCAGCTTGGGTAGTAGCGGGAGGATTATCGAGACCCAGTACTTC.

The J gene is TRBJ2-7, the V gene TRBV15, with a tentative D call TRBD2 (6 bases). CDR1 is LNHNV and CDR2 is YYDKDF in the germline V gene (reference sequence). CDR3 length: 12 residues. V was cut by 3 bases and J by 9 bases, with 12 bases left in between. CDR3 protein: CATSRGREAQYF. The CDR3 DNA follows: TGTGCCACCAGCAGGGGAAGGGAGGCGCAGTACTTC.

The J gene is TRBJ1-2, the V gene TRBV6-5, with 11 bases that match TRBD1. Germline CDR1 is MNHEY and CDR2 is SVGAGI. V shed 4 bases, J shed 7 bases, and the junction held 2 bases outside the gene matches. This CDR3 comprises 13 residues. The CDR3 DNA sequence: TGTGCCAGCAGTTGGGACAGGGGGTTTGGCTACACCTTC. Translation gives CASSWDRGFGYTF.

The chain uses TRBV7-8 and TRBJ1-2; the D gene is possibly TRBD1 (5 bases). The CDR3 consists of 14 residues. Germline V gene sequence: CDR1 SGHVS, CDR2 FQNEAQ. Trimming stripped 5 bases from V and 3 bases from J, with 13 bases between. The CDR3 coding sequence is TGTGCCAGCAGCGTCAGGGAATCCGACTATGGCTACACCTTC. This translates into CASSVRESDYGYTF.

The chain links TRBV6-2 or TRBV6-3 to TRBJ2-5; D possibly corresponds to TRBD2 (7 bases). V was pared by 0 bases and J by 4 bases, with 9 bases between. Germline V gene lookup returns CDR1 MNHEY and CDR2 SVGEGT. This CDR3 is 14 amino acids long. The CDR3: CASSYSGGRETQYF. CDR3 nucleotide sequence: TGTGCCAGCAGTTACTCCGGGGGGCGAGAGACCCAGTACTTC.